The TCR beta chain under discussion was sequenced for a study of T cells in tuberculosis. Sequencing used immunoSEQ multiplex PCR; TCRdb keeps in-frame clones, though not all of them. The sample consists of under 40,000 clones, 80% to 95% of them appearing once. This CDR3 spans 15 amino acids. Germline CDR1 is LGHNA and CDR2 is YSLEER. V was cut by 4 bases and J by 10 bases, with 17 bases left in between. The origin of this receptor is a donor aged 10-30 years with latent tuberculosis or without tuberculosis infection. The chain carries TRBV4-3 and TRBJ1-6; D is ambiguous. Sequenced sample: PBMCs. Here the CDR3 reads CASSRSRQIASPLHF. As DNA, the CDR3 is TGCGCCAGCAGCCGAAGTAGACAAATCGCCTCACCCCTCCACTTT.